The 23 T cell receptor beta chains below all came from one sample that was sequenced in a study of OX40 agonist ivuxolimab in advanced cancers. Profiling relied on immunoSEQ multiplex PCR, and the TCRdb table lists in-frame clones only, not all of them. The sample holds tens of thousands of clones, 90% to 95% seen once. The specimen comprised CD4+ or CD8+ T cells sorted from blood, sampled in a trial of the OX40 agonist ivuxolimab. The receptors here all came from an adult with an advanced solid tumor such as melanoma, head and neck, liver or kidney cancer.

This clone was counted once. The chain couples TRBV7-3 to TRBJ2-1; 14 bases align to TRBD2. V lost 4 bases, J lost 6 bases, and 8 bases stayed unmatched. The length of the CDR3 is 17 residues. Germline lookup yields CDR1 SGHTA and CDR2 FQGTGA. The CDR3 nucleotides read TGTGCCAGCAGCTGGGGACTAGCGGGAGTAATAGGCAATGAGCAGTTCTTC. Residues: CASSWGLAGVIGNEQFF.

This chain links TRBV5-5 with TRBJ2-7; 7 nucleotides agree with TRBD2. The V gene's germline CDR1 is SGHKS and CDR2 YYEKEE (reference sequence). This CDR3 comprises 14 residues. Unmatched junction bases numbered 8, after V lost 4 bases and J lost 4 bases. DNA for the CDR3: TGTGCCAGCAGCAGCGGGACTCTTGGGTACGAGCAGTACTTC. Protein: CASSSGTLGYEQYF. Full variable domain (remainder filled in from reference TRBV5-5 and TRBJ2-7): DAGVTQSPTHLIKTRGQQVTLRCSPISGHKSVSWYQQVLGQGPQFIFQYYEKEERGRGNFPDRFSARQFPNYSSELNVNALLLGDSALYLCASSSGTLGYEQYFGPGTRLTVT.

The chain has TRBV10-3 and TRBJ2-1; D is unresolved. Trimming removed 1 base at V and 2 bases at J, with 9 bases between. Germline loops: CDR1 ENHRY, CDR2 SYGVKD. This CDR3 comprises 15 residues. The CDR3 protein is CAISELTLPYNEQFF. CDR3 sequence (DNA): TGTGCCATCAGTGAGTTGACGTTGCCCTACAATGAGCAGTTCTTC.

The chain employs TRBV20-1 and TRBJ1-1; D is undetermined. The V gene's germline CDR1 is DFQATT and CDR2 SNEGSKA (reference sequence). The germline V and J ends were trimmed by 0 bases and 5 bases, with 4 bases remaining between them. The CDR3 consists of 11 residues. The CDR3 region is CSAREVTEAFF. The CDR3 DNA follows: TGCAGTGCTAGAGAGGTAACTGAAGCTTTCTTT.

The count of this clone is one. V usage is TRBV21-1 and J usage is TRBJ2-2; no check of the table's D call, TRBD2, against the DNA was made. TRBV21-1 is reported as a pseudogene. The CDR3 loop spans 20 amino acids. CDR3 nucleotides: TGTGCCAGCAGCAAAGATCGGTGGCTAGCGGGAGGGAGGGGCACCGGGGAGCTGTTTTTT. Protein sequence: CASSKDRWLAGGRGTGELFF.

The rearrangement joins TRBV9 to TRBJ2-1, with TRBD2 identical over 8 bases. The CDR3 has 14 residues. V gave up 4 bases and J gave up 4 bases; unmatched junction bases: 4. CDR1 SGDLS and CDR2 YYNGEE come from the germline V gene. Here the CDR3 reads CASSPGGIYNEQFF. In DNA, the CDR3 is TGTGCCAGCAGCCCGGGGGGGATATACAATGAGCAGTTCTTC.

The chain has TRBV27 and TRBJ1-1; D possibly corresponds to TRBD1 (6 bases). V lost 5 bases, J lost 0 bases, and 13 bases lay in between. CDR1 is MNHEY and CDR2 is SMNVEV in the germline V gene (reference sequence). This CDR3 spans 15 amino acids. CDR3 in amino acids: CASSLGGGLNTEAFF. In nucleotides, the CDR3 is TGTGCCAGCAGTCTGGGGGGCGGGTTGAACACTGAAGCTTTCTTT.

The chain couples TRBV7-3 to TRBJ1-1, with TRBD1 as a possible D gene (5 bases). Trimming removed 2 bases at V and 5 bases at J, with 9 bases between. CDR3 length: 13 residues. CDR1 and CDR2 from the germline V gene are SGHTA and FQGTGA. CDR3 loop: CASSLQGGTEAFF. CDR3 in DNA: TGTGCCAGCAGCTTACAGGGAGGGACTGAAGCTTTCTTT.

CDR3 coding DNA: TGTGCCTGGAGTGTACAGAGCTCCTACGAGCAGTACTTC. Amino acids: CAWSVQSSYEQYF. The chain combines TRBV30 with TRBJ2-7, with D hard to call. V was clipped by 0 bases and J by 0 bases, with 6 bases between them. CDR1 is GTSNPN, CDR2 SVGIG, per germline (reference sequence). This CDR3 is built from 13 residues.

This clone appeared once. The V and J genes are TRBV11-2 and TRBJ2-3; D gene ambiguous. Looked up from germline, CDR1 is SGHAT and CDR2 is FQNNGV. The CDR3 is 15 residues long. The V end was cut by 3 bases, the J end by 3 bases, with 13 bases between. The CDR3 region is CASSLGRGATDTQYF. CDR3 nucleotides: TGTGCCAGCAGCTTGGGCCGAGGAGCGACAGATACGCAGTATTTT.

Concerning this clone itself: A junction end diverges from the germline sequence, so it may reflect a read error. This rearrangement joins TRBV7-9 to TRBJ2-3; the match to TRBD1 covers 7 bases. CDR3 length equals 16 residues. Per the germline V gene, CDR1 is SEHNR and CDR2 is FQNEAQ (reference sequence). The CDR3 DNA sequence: TGTGCCAGCAGCTCGACCGGGACAGCCGGCACAGATAGGCAGTATTTT. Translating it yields CASSSTGTAGTDRQYF.

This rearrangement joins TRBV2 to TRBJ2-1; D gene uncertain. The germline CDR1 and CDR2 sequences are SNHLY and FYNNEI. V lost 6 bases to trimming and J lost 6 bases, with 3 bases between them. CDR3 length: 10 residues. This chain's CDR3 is CASSLNEQFF. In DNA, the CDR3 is TGTGCCAGCAGCCTCAATGAGCAGTTCTTC.

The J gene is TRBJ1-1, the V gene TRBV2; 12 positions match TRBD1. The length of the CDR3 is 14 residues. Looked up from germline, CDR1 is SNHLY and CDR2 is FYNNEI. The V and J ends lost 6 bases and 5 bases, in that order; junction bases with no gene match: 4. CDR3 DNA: TGTGCCAGCAGGGGGACAGGGGGCCGGACTGAAGCTTTCTTT. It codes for CASRGTGGRTEAFF.

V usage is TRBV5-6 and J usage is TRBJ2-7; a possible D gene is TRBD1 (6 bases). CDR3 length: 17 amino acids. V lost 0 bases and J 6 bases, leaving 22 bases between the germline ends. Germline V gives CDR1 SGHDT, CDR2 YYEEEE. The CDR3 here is CASSLAGENRVGIEQYF. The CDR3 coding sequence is TGTGCCAGCAGCTTGGCCGGGGAGAACAGGGTAGGGATCGAGCAGTACTTC.

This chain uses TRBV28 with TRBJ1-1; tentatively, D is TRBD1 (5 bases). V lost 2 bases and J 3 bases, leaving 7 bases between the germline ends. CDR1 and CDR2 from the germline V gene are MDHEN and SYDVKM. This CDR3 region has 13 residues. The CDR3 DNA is TGTGCCAGCAGTTTAGGGGGGGACACTGAAGCTTTCTTT. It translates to CASSLGGDTEAFF.

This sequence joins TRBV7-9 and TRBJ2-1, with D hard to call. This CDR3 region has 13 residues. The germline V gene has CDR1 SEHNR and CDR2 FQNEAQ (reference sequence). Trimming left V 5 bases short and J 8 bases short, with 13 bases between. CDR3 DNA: TGTGCCAGCAGCCCCAATCTGGTATATGAGCAGTTCTTC. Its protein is CASSPNLVYEQFF. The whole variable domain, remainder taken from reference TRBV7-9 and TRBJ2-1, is DTGVSQNPRHKITKRGQNVTFRCDPISEHNRLYWYRQTLGQGPEFLTYFQNEAQLEKSRLLSDRFSAERPKGSFSTLEIQRTEQGDSAMYLCASSPNLVYEQFFGPGTRLTVL.

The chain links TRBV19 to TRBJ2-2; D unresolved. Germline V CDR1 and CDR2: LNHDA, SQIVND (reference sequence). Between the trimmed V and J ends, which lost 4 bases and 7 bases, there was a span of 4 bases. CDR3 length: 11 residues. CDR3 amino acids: CASSRVGELFF. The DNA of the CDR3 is TGTGCCAGTAGTAGAGTCGGGGAGCTGTTTTTT.

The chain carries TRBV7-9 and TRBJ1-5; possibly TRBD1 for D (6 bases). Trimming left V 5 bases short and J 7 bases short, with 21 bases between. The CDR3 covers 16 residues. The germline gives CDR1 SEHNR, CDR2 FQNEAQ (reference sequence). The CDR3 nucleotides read TGTGCCAGCAGCCCACCACAGGCGGGAAGGGGGCAGCCCCAGCATTTT. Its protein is CASSPPQAGRGQPQHF. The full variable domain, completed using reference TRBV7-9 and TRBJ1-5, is DTGVSQNPRHKITKRGQNVTFRCDPISEHNRLYWYRQTLGQGPEFLTYFQNEAQLEKSRLLSDRFSAERPKGSFSTLEIQRTEQGDSAMYLCASSPPQAGRGQPQHFGDGTRLSIL.

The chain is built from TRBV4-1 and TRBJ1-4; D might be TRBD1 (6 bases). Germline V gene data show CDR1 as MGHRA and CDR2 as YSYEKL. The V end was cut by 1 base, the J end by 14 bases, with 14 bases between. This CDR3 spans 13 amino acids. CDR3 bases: TGCGCCAGCAGCCAAGTAGGGCCCACAGGGCTGTTTTTT. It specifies CASSQVGPTGLFF.

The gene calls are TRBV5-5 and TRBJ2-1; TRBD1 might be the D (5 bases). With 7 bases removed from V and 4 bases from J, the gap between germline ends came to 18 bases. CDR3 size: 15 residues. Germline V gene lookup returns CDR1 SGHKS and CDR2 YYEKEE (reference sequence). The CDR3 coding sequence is TGTGCCAGCTCCACTACCCTCAGGGTTTACAATGAGCAGTTCTTC. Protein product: CASSTTLRVYNEQFF.

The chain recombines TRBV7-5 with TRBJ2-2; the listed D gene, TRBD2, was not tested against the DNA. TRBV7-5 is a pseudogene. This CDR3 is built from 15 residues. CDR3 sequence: CVRSPRVQSTGELFF. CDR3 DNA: TGTGTCAGAAGCCCGCGCGTGCAAAGCACCGGGGAGCTGTTTTTT.

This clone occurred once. The CDR3 loop reads CASSYGQARGYEQYF. The CDR3 DNA follows: TGCGCCAGCAGCTATGGACAGGCCAGAGGCTACGAGCAGTACTTC. This chain links TRBV5-1 with TRBJ2-7; TRBD1 agrees at 7 bases. The J segment lost 3 bases and the V segment lost 3 bases, leaving 9 bases of the junction unmatched. The germline V gene has CDR1 SGHRS and CDR2 YFSETQ. The CDR3 is 15 amino acids.

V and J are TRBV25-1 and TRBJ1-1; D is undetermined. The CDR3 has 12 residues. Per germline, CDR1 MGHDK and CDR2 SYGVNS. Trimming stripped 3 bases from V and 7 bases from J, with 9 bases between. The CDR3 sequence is CASSDPWGEAFF. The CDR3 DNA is TGTGCCAGCAGTGACCCTTGGGGTGAAGCTTTCTTT. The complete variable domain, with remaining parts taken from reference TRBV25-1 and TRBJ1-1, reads EADIYQTPRYLVIGTGKKITLECSQTMGHDKMYWYQQDPGMELHLIHYSYGVNSTEKGDLSSESTVSRIRTEHFPLTLESARPSHTSQYLCASSDPWGEAFFGQGTRLTVV.